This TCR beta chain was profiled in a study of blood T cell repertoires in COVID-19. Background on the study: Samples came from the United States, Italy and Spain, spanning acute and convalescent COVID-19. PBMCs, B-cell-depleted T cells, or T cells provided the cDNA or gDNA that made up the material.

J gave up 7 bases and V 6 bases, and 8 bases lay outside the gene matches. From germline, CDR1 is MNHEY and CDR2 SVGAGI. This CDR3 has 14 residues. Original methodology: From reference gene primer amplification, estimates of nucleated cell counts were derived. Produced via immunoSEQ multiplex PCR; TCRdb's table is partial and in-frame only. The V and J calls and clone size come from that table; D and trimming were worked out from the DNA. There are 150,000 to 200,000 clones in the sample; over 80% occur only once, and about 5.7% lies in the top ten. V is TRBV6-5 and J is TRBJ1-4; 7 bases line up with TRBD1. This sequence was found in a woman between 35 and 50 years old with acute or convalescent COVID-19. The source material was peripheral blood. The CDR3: CASSPRQGVEKLFF. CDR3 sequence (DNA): TGTGCCAGCAGCCCACGACAGGGAGTTGAAAAACTGTTTTTT.